This TCR beta chain was identified in a study of blood T cell repertoires in COVID-19. TCRdb's copy holds only in-frame clones and misses some; the assay was immunoSEQ multiplex PCR. The top ten clones hold roughly a sixth of a sample with 200,000 or so clones, around 79% of them seen once. CDR1 is LNHDA and CDR2 is SQIVND in the germline V gene (reference sequence). Trimming cost V 4 bases and J 7 bases; bases outside gene matches: 9. This CDR3 is built from 16 residues. The sequence was obtained from a man aged 60 to 69 with active or convalescent COVID-19. Sequenced material: peripheral blood. The chain joins TRBV19 to TRBJ2-1, with 11 bases lining up with TRBD2. The CDR3 DNA follows: TGTGCCAGTAGTACCCCAAGACTAGCGGGGAGGAATGAGCAGTTCTTC. Residues: CASSTPRLAGRNEQFF. The complete variable domain, with remaining parts taken from reference TRBV19 and TRBJ2-1, reads DGGITQSPKYLFRKEGQNVTLSCEQNLNHDAMYWYRQDPGQGLRLIYYSQIVNDFQKGDIAEGYSVSREKKESFPLTVTSAQKNPTAFYLCASSTPRLAGRNEQFFGPGTRLTVL.